This TCR beta chain appears in the sequencing data of a study of OX40 agonist ivuxolimab in advanced cancers. Across the whole study: The study reported partial responses in three patients: one hepatocellular carcinoma, two cutaneous melanoma.

CDR1 SGHTA and CDR2 FQGNSA come from the germline V gene. V was pared by 4 bases and J by 5 bases, with 9 bases between. This CDR3 has 13 amino acids. TCRdb keeps only in-frame clones here, not all; method: immunoSEQ multiplex PCR. The sample yields approximately 42,000 clones, roughly four fifths seen once. The study, taken as a whole, reports: CD8+ T cells were the subset that, on average, had more expanded clones than CD4+.

About this clone: Its antigen is undetermined.

This receptor was identified in an adult with an advanced solid tumor such as melanoma, head and neck, liver or kidney cancer. The chain is built from TRBV7-2 and TRBJ1-5; D not certain. The sample here was CD4+ or CD8+ T cells sorted from blood, taken in a trial of the OX40 agonist ivuxolimab. CDR3 protein: CASSSYDYQPQHF. The DNA for the CDR3 is TGTGCCAGCAGCTCTTACGACTATCAGCCCCAGCATTTT.